The TCR beta chain under discussion was sequenced for a study of cytomegalovirus exposure and HLA in healthy donors. Study-wide findings and caveats: Researchers catalogued some 160 TCR beta chains as cytomegalovirus-associated.

In regard to this clone: What it binds is unknown.

V shed 4 bases and J shed 6 bases, with 11 bases lying between them. Germline CDR1 SGHTS, CDR2 YDEGEE. The CDR3 loop spans 13 amino acids. Primers for the PCR totalled 60 Vbeta and 13 Jbeta. Some clones are missing from TCRdb's copy, which holds only in-frame ones; the method was immunoSEQ multiplex PCR. The sample yields fewer than 200,000 clones, around 79% seen once. The V and J genes are TRBV5-8 and TRBJ1-3; D call uncertain. The sample was PBMCs. This receptor was taken from a male donor in good health and CMV-seropositive. CDR3 region: CASSAGPVNTIYF. In nucleotides, the CDR3 is TGTGCCAGCAGCGCGGGTCCCGTAAACACCATATATTTT.